What follows is one T cell receptor (beta chain) and its context. Libraries were prepared by immunoSEQ multiplex PCR; TCRdb keeps only in-frame clonotypes and omits some of them. The sample holds more than 300,000 clones, roughly 84% seen once. Treatment reported: about 20 received Ad26.COV2.S at low or high dose, single or two shots; 5 received placebo; per-sample allocation not given. Sampling occurred on day 63 after the first vaccine or placebo injection. The source of the sample is a study of Ad26.COV2.S vaccination and SARS-CoV-2 variants. Trimming took 5 bases from V and 10 from J, leaving 12 bases between them. This CDR3 spans 12 amino acids. Germline CDR1 reads SGHVS; CDR2 reads FQNEAQ.

The sample was peripheral blood, taken in a trial of Ad26.COV2.S vaccine versus placebo. The TCR originated in a person aged 18-60 years who received the Ad26.COV2.S COVID-19 vaccine or a placebo. The chain links TRBV7-8 to TRBJ2-1; D gene ambiguous. As DNA, the CDR3 is TGTGCCAGCAGCCGCCGACGATTGGAGCAGTTCTTC. Protein product: CASSRRRLEQFF.